This T cell receptor (beta chain) was sequenced during a study of OX40 agonist ivuxolimab in advanced cancers. Study-level background: Patients were given ivuxolimab, an antibody that agonizes OX40 (CD134). Eligibility rules accepted prior anti-PD-1, anti-PD-L1 or anti-CTLA-4 therapy, and around 38% had some.

General study results and limits: Clonal expansion was seen in CD4+ and CD8+ blood T cells by week 6 at 0.1 to 3.0 mg/kg.

A remark on this clone: Its antigen is as yet unknown.

The method was immunoSEQ multiplex PCR; TCRdb's version includes in-frame clones alone and lacks a portion of them. The repertoire holds about 66,000 clones, with 70% to 90% as singletons. The CDR3 runs to 14 residues. Per the germline V gene, CDR1 is SGHVS and CDR2 is FQNEAQ. V shed 4 bases and J 5 bases; nucleotides not matched to a gene: 6. Anyone with autoimmune disease history or systemic immunosuppression was excluded. This receptor was obtained from an adult with an advanced solid tumor such as melanoma, head and neck, liver or kidney cancer. The sample in question was CD4+ or CD8+ T cells sorted from blood, obtained in a trial of the OX40 agonist ivuxolimab. The rearrangement uses TRBV7-8 and TRBJ2-3, with 7 nucleotides matching TRBD1. The CDR3 DNA sequence: TGTGCCAGCAGCTACAGGGGTGACGGAGATACGCAGTATTTT. It translates to CASSYRGDGDTQYF.